This T cell receptor beta chain was retrieved from a study of T cell changes during pregnancy in multiple sclerosis. TCRdb's copy holds only in-frame clones and misses some; the assay was immunoSEQ multiplex PCR. This table has 30,000 to 40,000 clones, 91% appearing once. Losses at the gene ends were 6 bases for V and 10 bases for J; bases not matched to a gene: 10. The CDR3 loop spans 15 amino acids. Germline V gene sequence: CDR1 MNHEY, CDR2 SVGAGI. The sample in question was CD8+ T cells from peripheral blood mononuclear cells, obtained in the second trimester of pregnancy. This chain uses TRBV6-5 with TRBJ2-1, with 12 bases aligning to TRBD1. This TCR was sampled from a female donor with multiple sclerosis, enrolled in a pregnancy study. The CDR3 here is CASSPGQGALVEQFF. The CDR3 nucleotides read TGTGCCAGCAGCCCGGGACAGGGGGCTCTGGTGGAGCAGTTCTTC.